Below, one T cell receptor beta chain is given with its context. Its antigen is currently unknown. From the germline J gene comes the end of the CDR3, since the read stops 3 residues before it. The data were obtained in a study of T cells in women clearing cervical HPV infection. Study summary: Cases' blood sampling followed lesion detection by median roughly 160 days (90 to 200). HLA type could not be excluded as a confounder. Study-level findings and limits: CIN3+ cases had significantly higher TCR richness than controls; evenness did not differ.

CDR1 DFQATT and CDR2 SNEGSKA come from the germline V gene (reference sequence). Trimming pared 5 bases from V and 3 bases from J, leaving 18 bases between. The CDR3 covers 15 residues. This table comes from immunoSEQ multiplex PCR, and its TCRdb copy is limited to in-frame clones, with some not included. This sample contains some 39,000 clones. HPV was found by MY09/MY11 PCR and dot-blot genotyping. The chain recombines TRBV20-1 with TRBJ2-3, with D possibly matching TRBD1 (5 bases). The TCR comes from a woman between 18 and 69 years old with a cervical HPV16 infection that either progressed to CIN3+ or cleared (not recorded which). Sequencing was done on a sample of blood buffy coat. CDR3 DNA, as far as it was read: TGCAGTGCTTTACGTGGTTCTGGGGCTACAGATACG. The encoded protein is CSALRGSGATDT. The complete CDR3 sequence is CSALRGSGATDTQYF.